This T cell receptor beta chain stems from a study of CD8+CD57+ T cells in acquired aplastic anemia. Study at large: CD4+ and CD8+ cells, once sorted, gave DNA averaging about 3 ug. Healthy CD8+ samples averaged about 11.0 million reads. Broader study findings: Found in both controls and patients were around 31 CD8+ CDR3 sequences. CD8+ Simpson's diversity in patients was not significantly different from that in controls.

With 3 bases clipped from V and 5 bases from J, the junction kept 6 bases outside the gene matches. There are 13 residues in the CDR3. From germline, CDR1 is DFQATT and CDR2 SNEGSKA (reference sequence). This clonotype was counted only a few times. Its antigen remains unknown. The template for TCR beta VDJ and CDR3 sequence profiling was genomic DNA. TCRdb processed the reads anew with MiXCR; each CDR3 protein has one entry. The profile shows some 190,000 distinct CDR3 sequences, about half of them singletons. The sample consisted of sorted CD4+, CD8+, or CD8+CD57+ T cells (not recorded which) from PBMCs. This TCR was sampled from a human donor in good health. The rearrangement uses TRBV20-1 and TRBJ1-1, with 7 bases lining up with TRBD1. The CDR3 region has the DNA TGCAGTGCTAGGGATACAGGGGAAACTGAAGCTTTCTTT. This sequence encodes CSARDTGETEAFF.